Here is one T cell receptor (beta chain) with its context. Authors' methods: Reference gene primer amplification gave estimated nucleated cell counts. The protocol was immunoSEQ multiplex PCR, while the TCRdb copy is restricted to in-frame clones and leaves out a portion. V, J and clone size reflect that table, while D and trimming were determined from the DNA. The data show roughly 80,000 clones, around 88% seen once. This sample stems from a study of blood T cell repertoires in COVID-19. Study information: Samples of COVID-19 (acute and convalescent) were obtained from the United States, Italy and Spain. PBMCs, B-cell-depleted T cells, or T cells provided the cDNA or gDNA that made up the material.

V lost 5 bases, J lost 1 base, and 10 bases lay in between. CDR1 and CDR2 from the germline V gene are LNHDA and SQIVND (reference sequence). The CDR3 extends over 14 amino acids. This clonotype was obtained from an elderly woman with active or convalescent COVID-19. Sequencing was carried out using peripheral blood. The chain uses TRBV19 and TRBJ2-3; tentative D call: TRBD2 (5 bases). The CDR3 spells CASSLRDRTDTQYF. Here the CDR3 DNA reads TGTGCCAGTAGTCTCCGGGATCGCACAGATACGCAGTATTTT.